The sequence of this TCR beta chain was determined in a study of blood T cell repertoires in COVID-19. Study-level background: Samples representing acute and convalescent COVID-19 were sourced from the United States, Italy and Spain. Nucleic acid was either cDNA or gDNA, and it came from T cells, B-cell-depleted T cells, or PBMCs.

Germline CDR1 SGHDT, CDR2 YYEEEE. CDR3 size: 14 residues. The V and J ends lost 4 bases and 11 bases, in that order; junction bases with no gene match: 9. Source study methods: Reference gene primer amplification in the assay estimated nucleated cell counts. The assay was immunoSEQ multiplex PCR, and TCRdb's table has in-frame clones only and misses some. Clone size and the V and J calls come from that table; the DNA yielded D and trimming. There are under 350,000 clones in the sample; 80% to 90% occur only once, and roughly 9.4% lies in the top ten. Sequences were obtained from peripheral blood. The chain uses TRBV5-6 and TRBJ1-2, with 12 bases that match TRBD1. The source is a woman aged 45-59 years who had recovered from COVID-19. Here the CDR3 DNA reads TGTGCCAGCAGCCTAACGGGACAGGGGGCCCTTTACACCTTC. Protein sequence: CASSLTGQGALYTF.